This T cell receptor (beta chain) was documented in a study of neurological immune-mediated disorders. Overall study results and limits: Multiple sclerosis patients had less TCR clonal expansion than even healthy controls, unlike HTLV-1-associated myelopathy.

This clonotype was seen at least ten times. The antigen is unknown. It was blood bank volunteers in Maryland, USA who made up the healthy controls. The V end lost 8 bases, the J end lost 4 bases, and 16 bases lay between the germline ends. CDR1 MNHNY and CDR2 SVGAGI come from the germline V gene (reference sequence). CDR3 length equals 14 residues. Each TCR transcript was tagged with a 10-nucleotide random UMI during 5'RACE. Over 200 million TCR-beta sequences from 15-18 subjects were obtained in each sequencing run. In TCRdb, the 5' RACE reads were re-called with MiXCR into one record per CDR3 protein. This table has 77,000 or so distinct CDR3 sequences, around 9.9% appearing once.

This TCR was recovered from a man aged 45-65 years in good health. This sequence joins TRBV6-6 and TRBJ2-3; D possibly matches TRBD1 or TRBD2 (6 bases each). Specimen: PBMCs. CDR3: CASLTGEGADTQYF. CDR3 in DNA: TGTGCCAGCTTGACGGGAGAGGGGGCAGATACGCAGTATTTT.